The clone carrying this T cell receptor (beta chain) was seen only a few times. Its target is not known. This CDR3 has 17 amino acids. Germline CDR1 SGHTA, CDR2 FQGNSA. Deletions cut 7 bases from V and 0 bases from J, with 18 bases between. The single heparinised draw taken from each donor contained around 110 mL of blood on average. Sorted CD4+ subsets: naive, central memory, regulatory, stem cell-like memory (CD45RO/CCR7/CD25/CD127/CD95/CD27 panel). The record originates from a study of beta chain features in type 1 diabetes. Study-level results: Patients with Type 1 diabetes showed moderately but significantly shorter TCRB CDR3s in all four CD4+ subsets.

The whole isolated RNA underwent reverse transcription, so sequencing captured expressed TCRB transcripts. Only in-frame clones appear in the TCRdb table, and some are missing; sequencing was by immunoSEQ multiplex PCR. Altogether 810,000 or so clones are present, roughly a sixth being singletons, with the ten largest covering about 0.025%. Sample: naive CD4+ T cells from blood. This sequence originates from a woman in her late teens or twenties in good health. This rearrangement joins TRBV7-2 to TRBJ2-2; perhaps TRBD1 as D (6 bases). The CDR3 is CASISWRQAANTGELFF. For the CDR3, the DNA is TGTGCCAGCATCTCTTGGAGACAGGCGGCGAACACCGGGGAGCTGTTTTTT.